The 21 T cell receptor beta chains given below trace back to one sample, sequenced in a study of cytomegalovirus exposure and HLA in healthy donors. PCR used 60 Vbeta primers and 13 Jbeta primers. Clones were sequenced by immunoSEQ multiplex PCR, and TCRdb holds only the in-frame ones, with some missing. Of 200,000 to 300,000 clones listed, 80% to 90% are singletons. Sequencing was carried out using PBMCs. These receptors were collected from a woman aged 40 to 55 in good health and CMV-seropositive.

In its sample, this clone was seen many times. The chain couples TRBV6-6 to TRBJ1-4; possible D gene TRBD1, 6 bases. The germline V and J ends were trimmed by 4 bases and 4 bases, with 7 bases remaining between them. In germline, CDR1 is MNHNY, CDR2 SVGAGI (reference sequence). The CDR3 has 13 amino acids. The CDR3 coding sequence is TGTGCCAGCAGTTCGGACAGTAATGAAAAACTGTTTTTT. It codes for CASSSDSNEKLFF.

The V and J genes are TRBV11-2 and TRBJ2-1; D remains ambiguous. Trimming cost V 0 bases and J 4 bases, with 13 bases left between them. Germline V gene sequence: CDR1 SGHAT, CDR2 FQNNGV. CDR3 length: 16 amino acids. The CDR3 is CASSLDSVQPYNEQFF. The CDR3 DNA follows: TGTGCCAGCAGCTTAGATTCGGTACAGCCTTACAATGAGCAGTTCTTC.

This clone was detected only once. The rearrangement links TRBV5-8 to TRBJ2-1; TRBD2 is a possible D gene (5 bases). The V end lost 0 bases, the J end lost 4 bases, and 11 bases lay between the germline ends. Per germline, CDR1 SGHTS and CDR2 YDEGEE. The CDR3 has 15 amino acids. CDR3 in DNA: TGTGCCAGCAGCTTGGGGCGGGCCGTATACAATGAGCAGTTCTTC. This translates into CASSLGRAVYNEQFF.

This clone was recorded only once. The chain is built from TRBV6-1 and TRBJ1-3; D gene ambiguous. This CDR3 contains 12 residues. CDR1 MNHNS and CDR2 SASEGT come from the germline V gene. With 2 bases removed from V and 4 bases from J, the gap between germline ends came to 3 bases. The CDR3: CASSEQGNTIYF. The DNA for the CDR3 is TGTGCCAGCAGTGAACAGGGAAACACCATATATTTT.

V usage is TRBV28 and J usage is TRBJ1-5; 9 bases are a match to TRBD1. Trimming cost V 6 bases and J 3 bases; bases outside gene matches: 9. This CDR3 contains 16 residues. Germline V gene sequence: CDR1 MDHEN, CDR2 SYDVKM. CDR3 DNA sequence: TGTGCCAGCAGACCCTCCGGGACAGGGATCAATCAGCCCCAGCATTTT. It translates to CASRPSGTGINQPQHF.

The chain joins TRBV27 to TRBJ2-1; weak D call: TRBD2 (6 bases). This CDR3 region has 13 residues. CDR1 and CDR2 from the germline V gene are MNHEY and SMNVEV (reference sequence). Deletions cut 11 bases from V and 5 bases from J, with 16 bases between. The CDR3 DNA reads as TGTGCCTCCGACGGGAGTCAGGACAATGAGCAGTTCTTC. It is translated as CASDGSQDNEQFF.

The V and J genes are TRBV30 and TRBJ2-5, with 8 bases that match TRBD1. The better agreement between TRBJ2-7 and the DNA end casts doubt on the J call. The CDR3 is made up of 15 amino acids. Germline CDR1 reads GTSNPN; CDR2 reads SVGIG (reference sequence). The CDR3 is CAWSVQSRGLGEQYF. The CDR3, as DNA: TGTGCCTGGAGTGTACAGTCCAGGGGGCTCGGCGAGCAGTACTTC.

The chain recombines TRBV7-9 with TRBJ2-3; 10 bases are shared with TRBD2. Trimming removed 5 bases from V and 10 bases from J; junction bases left unmatched: 15. The CDR3 is made up of 16 amino acids. Looked up from germline, CDR1 is SEHNR and CDR2 is FQNEAQ (reference sequence). The CDR3 protein is CASSRLSGRALEAQYF. The CDR3, as DNA: TGTGCCAGCAGCCGTCTGAGCGGGAGGGCCCTTGAAGCGCAGTATTTT.

J is TRBJ1-5 and V is TRBV19; 9 positions agree with TRBD1. The CDR3 sequence is 15 residues long. The junction had 7 bases not matched to a gene; V was cut back by 4 bases and J by 6 bases. CDR1 and CDR2 (germline): LNHDA, SQIVND (reference sequence). CDR3 amino acids: CASSTGQGRVQPQHF. The CDR3 nucleotides read TGTGCCAGTAGTACAGGACAGGGGAGGGTTCAGCCCCAGCATTTT.

CDR3 sequence: CASSYSQGGTEAFF. The CDR3 bases are TGTGCCAGCAGTTACTCACAGGGGGGTACTGAAGCTTTCTTT. V and J are TRBV6-6 and TRBJ1-1; 8 bases match TRBD1. CDR1 MNHNY and CDR2 SVGAGI come from the germline V gene (reference sequence). The CDR3 runs to 14 residues. The V and J ends lost 0 bases and 5 bases, in that order; junction bases with no gene match: 2.

This chain joins TRBV28 and TRBJ1-6; weak D call: TRBD1 (5 bases). CDR1 is MDHEN, CDR2 SYDVKM, per germline. This CDR3 comprises 16 residues. The V gene lost 7 bases and the J gene lost 0 bases, with 13 bases spanning the gap. CDR3 bases: TGTGCCAGCATTATGGGGGGTGTCTCCTATAATTCACCCCTCCACTTT. Its protein is CASIMGGVSYNSPLHF.

This clone appeared a few times. The chain couples TRBV2 to TRBJ2-4, with 7 positions matching TRBD2. V trimming: 5 bases; J trimming: 5 bases; junction bases outside the gene matches: 12. CDR1 is SNHLY, CDR2 FYNNEI, per germline. There are 16 residues in the CDR3. The CDR3: CASSQAAGAGQNIQYF. The CDR3 DNA reads as TGTGCCAGCAGTCAGGCGGCGGGAGCGGGCCAAAACATTCAGTACTTC.

The chain links TRBV5-6 to TRBJ2-1; no reliable D call. Trimming took 2 bases from V and 0 from J, leaving 9 bases between them. The germline V gene has CDR1 SGHDT and CDR2 YYEEEE. CDR3 length: 15 amino acids. CDR3 nucleotides: TGTGCCAGCAGCTTCAACGACAACTCCTACAATGAGCAGTTCTTC. This codes for CASSFNDNSYNEQFF.

This rearrangement joins TRBV27 to TRBJ1-2; no clear D. Germline V lookup: CDR1 MNHEY, CDR2 SMNVEV (reference sequence). V lost 8 bases to trimming and J lost 2 bases, with 12 bases between them. The CDR3 has 13 residues. The DNA for the CDR3 is TGTGCCAGCGGGAGCGGTTCCAACTATGGCTACACCTTC. Translating gives CASGSGSNYGYTF.

The V and J genes are TRBV9 and TRBJ2-6; TRBD2 matches at 8 bases. Germline V CDR1 and CDR2: SGDLS, YYNGEE. The CDR3 loop spans 17 amino acids. The junction had 8 bases not matched to a gene; V was cut back by 4 bases and J by 2 bases. CDR3 sequence (DNA): TGTGCCAGCAGCCTACGGGGGGGCGAGACTGGGGCCAACGTCCTGACTTTC. As protein: CASSLRGGETGANVLTF.

The chain uses TRBV4-3 and TRBJ2-1, with D maybe TRBD1 (5 bases). The CDR3 consists of 17 residues. Germline V lookup: CDR1 LGHNA, CDR2 YSLEER. The ends were cut back, 0 bases at V and 5 bases at J, with 17 bases in the middle. CDR3 bases: TGCGCCAGCAGCCAAGACTGGCGGCGACGGACAAACAATGAGCAGTTCTTC. Translation: CASSQDWRRRTNNEQFF.

CDR3 coding DNA: TGCGCCAGCAGCCAAGATACAGGGTCAGGCGAGCAGTACTTC. This encodes CASSQDTGSGEQYF. The rearrangement links TRBV4-3 to TRBJ2-7; tentative D call: TRBD1 (6 bases). V was cut by 0 bases and J by 6 bases, with 12 bases left in between. The CDR3 totals 14 residues. Germline V lookup: CDR1 LGHNA, CDR2 YSLEER.

The V and J genes are TRBV7-8 and TRBJ1-4; possible D gene TRBD1, 6 bases. Germline CDR1 reads SGHVS; CDR2 reads FQNEAQ. Deletions cut 5 bases from V and 6 bases from J, with 13 bases between. CDR3 length: 14 amino acids. CDR3 sequence (DNA): TGTGCCAGCAGCCAAGGGGGGGCGGATGAAAAACTGTTTTTT. Encoded protein: CASSQGGADEKLFF.

The chain uses TRBV5-5 and TRBJ2-7; 9 bases line up with TRBD2. The V segment lost 0 bases and the J segment 4 bases; nucleotides outside the gene matches: 5. Germline CDR1 is SGHKS and CDR2 is YYEKEE (reference sequence). The CDR3 is made up of 15 amino acids. Written as DNA, the CDR3 is TGTGCCAGCAGCTTGGCGGGACTAGCCGTGTACGAGCAGTACTTC. Amino acids: CASSLAGLAVYEQYF.

This chain uses TRBV28 with TRBJ2-3; 11 bases line up with TRBD2. The V and J ends lost 5 bases and 3 bases, in that order; junction bases with no gene match: 7. The CDR3 length is 16 residues. CDR1 is MDHEN, CDR2 SYDVKM, per germline. In DNA form, the CDR3 reads TGTGCCAGCAGTCCCAGACTAGCGGGAAATACAGATACGCAGTATTTT. Amino acid sequence: CASSPRLAGNTDTQYF.

This clone was counted once. The rearrangement uses TRBV2 and TRBJ2-1; the D gene is possibly TRBD1 (6 bases). The CDR3 spans 12 residues. V was trimmed by 5 bases and J by 14 bases, leaving 16 bases between them. Germline CDR1 reads SNHLY; CDR2 reads FYNNEI. In DNA form, the CDR3 reads TGTGCCAGCAGTACTTTTACCGGGACAAAGTTCTTC. Translated, it gives CASSTFTGTKFF. The full variable domain, with the rest looked up from reference TRBV2 and TRBJ2-1, is EPEVTQTPSHQVTQMGQEVILRCVPISNHLYFYWYRQILGQKVEFLVSFYNNEISEKSEIFDDQFSVERPDGSNFTLKIRSTKLEDSAMYFCASSTFTGTKFFGPGTRLTVL.